Listed below are T cell receptor beta chains from one sample, sequenced in a study of T-cell reconstitution after alpha-beta-depleted transplantation in children. From the PCR reads, TCRdb called clonotypes with MiXCR, one entry per CDR3 protein. The sample includes fewer than 350,000 distinct CDR3 sequences, 10% of them seen just once. Sequencing used PBMCs, obtained before TCRalphabeta/CD19-depleted stem cell transplant. The receptors were gathered from a boy younger than two with acute myeloid leukemia, due to receive a stem cell transplant. Each CDR3 is given with its conserved first and last residue. Fields, in order: clone size, J gene, D gene, V gene, CDR3 protein, CDR3 DNA. D genes are given only for firm matches. Size is omitted from some rows. Given values are once, few, many or a class for expanded clones.

many TRBJ1-2 - TRBV12-3/TRBV12-4 CASSPREAGYTF TGTGCCAGCAGTCCCCGGGAGGCCGGCTACACCTTC
once TRBJ2-2 - TRBV5-5 CASLPGSTGGLFF TGTGCCAGCTTGCCCGGGAGCACCGGGGGGCTGTTTTTT
many TRBJ2-1 TRBD1 TRBV5-8 CASSGTGDSYNEQFF TGTGCCAGCAGCGGCACAGGGGACTCCTACAATGAGCAGTTCTTC
many TRBJ2-3 TRBD2 TRBV28 CASSFFSGNTDTQYF TGTGCCAGCAGTTTTTTTAGCGGGAACACAGATACGCAGTATTTT
many TRBJ2-7 - TRBV10-3 CAISERAGAYEQYF TGTGCCATCAGTGAAAGGGCAGGGGCCTACGAGCAGTACTTC
many TRBJ2-7 - TRBV9 CASSGGLRVPSYEQYF TGTGCCAGCAGCGGGGGCCTTAGGGTGCCCTCCTACGAGCAGTACTTC
many TRBJ1-5 - TRBV10-3 CAISEQGESNQPQHF TGTGCCATCAGTGAACAGGGAGAAAGCAATCAGCCCCAGCATTTT
few TRBJ2-3 TRBD2 TRBV24-1 CATETSGRGTDTQYF TGTGCCACGGAGACTAGCGGGAGGGGCACAGATACGCAGTATTTT
many TRBJ2-1 TRBD2 TRBV6-5 CASSYEFGLAGSYNEQFF TGTGCCAGCAGTTACGAATTTGGACTAGCGGGGAGCTACAATGAGCAGTTCTTC
few TRBJ2-7 TRBD1 TRBV10-3 CAISNLGQGAYEQYF TGTGCCATCAGCAATCTCGGACAGGGGGCCTACGAGCAGTACTTC
many TRBJ2-3 - TRBV5-1 CASSEPQPLRTDTQYF TGCGCCAGCAGCGAACCCCAGCCGCTCCGAACAGATACGCAGTATTTT
- TRBJ2-7 - TRBV19 CASSVDSEQYF TGTGCCAGTAGTGTCGACAGCGAGCAGTACTTC
many TRBJ2-1 - TRBV29-1 CSVEVRNEQFF TGCAGCGTTGAGGTTCGGAATGAGCAGTTCTTC
few TRBJ2-1 - TRBV7-3 CASSLIGGVYNEQFF TGTGCCAGCAGCTTAATCGGGGGAGTTTACAATGAGCAGTTCTTC
many TRBJ1-2 - TRBV12-5 CASGLVRGGTNYGYTF TGTGCTAGTGGTTTGGTACGGGGGGGGACAAACTATGGCTACACCTTC
- TRBJ1-5 TRBD1 TRBV20-1 CSARYRTGVNQPQHF TGCAGTGCTAGATACCGGACAGGGGTCAATCAGCCCCAGCATTTT
few TRBJ2-2 TRBD2 TRBV5-5 CASILSSGGNTGELFF TGTGCCAGCATCTTGTCTAGCGGAGGGAACACCGGGGAGCTGTTTTTT
few TRBJ2-2 - TRBV20-1 CSAREEWGDTGELFF TGCAGTGCTAGAGAGGAGTGGGGGGACACCGGGGAGCTGTTTTTT
few TRBJ2-1 - TRBV12-3/TRBV12-4 CASSLVPLAGNEQFF TGTGCCAGCAGTTTAGTACCGCTGGCAGGGAATGAGCAGTTCTTC
many TRBJ2-7 TRBD1 TRBV7-9 CASSSLGSHGTGYHEQYF TGTGCCAGCAGCTCCTTAGGCTCTCACGGGACAGGGTACCACGAGCAGTACTTC